The 6 T cell receptor beta chains below were found in one sample sequenced in a study of CD8+CD57+ T cells in acquired aplastic anemia. Genomic DNA constituted the template upon which TCR beta VDJ and CDR3 profiling was performed. One entry per CDR3 protein, called by TCRdb with MiXCR from the reads. The sample has 200,000 to 250,000 distinct CDR3 sequences, approximately 60% seen once; the top ten hold around 60%. For sequencing, patients were chosen who had shown expansion of CD8+CD57+ cells by flow cytometry. What was sequenced was sorted CD4+, CD8+, or CD8+CD57+ T cells (not recorded which) from PBMCs. These receptors all come from a human donor with aplastic anemia.

The chain has TRBV20-1 and TRBJ1-2; D is possibly TRBD1 (6 bases). CDR3 length: 13 amino acids. The V end was cut by 0 bases, the J end by 7 bases, with 12 bases between. Germline V lookup: CDR1 DFQATT, CDR2 SNEGSKA (reference sequence). CDR3: CSARDRGASGYTF. CDR3 in DNA: TGCAGTGCTAGAGACCGGGGGGCTAGTGGCTACACCTTC.

For the CDR3, the DNA is TGCAGTGCTAGAGATGGGGCAGGGTCAGGGTCGGAGCAGTACTTC. This sequence encodes CSARDGAGSGSEQYF. The chain couples TRBV20-1 to TRBJ2-7; D possibly corresponds to TRBD1 (5 bases). Trimming stripped 0 bases from V and 7 bases from J, with 19 bases between. Germline CDR1 is DFQATT and CDR2 is SNEGSKA (reference sequence). The CDR3 has 15 amino acids.

The V gene is TRBV25-1, the J gene TRBJ1-6, with 7 bases fitting TRBD1. There are 14 residues in the CDR3. V shed 4 bases, J shed 7 bases, and the junction held 4 bases outside the gene matches. Germline loops: CDR1 MGHDK, CDR2 SYGVNS. CDR3 in DNA: TGTGCCAGCAGTGCGACAGGGTTGAATTCACCCCTCCACTTT. It encodes CASSATGLNSPLHF.

Details on this clonotype: A read error may account for a junction end that differs from germline. This rearrangement joins TRBV19 to TRBJ1-5; 7 positions agree with TRBD1. Germline CDR1 reads LNHDA; CDR2 reads SQIVND (reference sequence). This CDR3 is built from 16 residues. CDR3: CTSSIVGGGGNQPQHF. CDR3 DNA sequence: TGTACCAGTAGTATAGTCGGGGGAGGGGGCAACCAGCCCCAGCATTTT.

CDR3 nucleotide sequence: TGTGCCAGCAAAACTAGCGGGGGGTTAAGCTCCTACAATGAGCAGTTCTTC. It specifies CASKTSGGLSSYNEQFF. The V gene is TRBV2, the J gene TRBJ2-1, with TRBD2 matching 12 bases. Trimming at V came to 7 bases and at J to 0 bases, leaving 7 bases not matched to a gene. CDR1 SNHLY and CDR2 FYNNEI come from the germline V gene. This CDR3 is 17 amino acids long.

The chain recombines TRBV19 with TRBJ2-3; TRBD1 agrees at 8 bases. Germline lookup yields CDR1 LNHDA and CDR2 SQIVND (reference sequence). This CDR3 comprises 16 residues. The V segment lost 10 bases and the J segment 2 bases; nucleotides outside the gene matches: 14. Here the CDR3 DNA reads TGTGCCACTGGACGGGGACAGGATTCGGACACAGATACGCAGTATTTT. This codes for CATGRGQDSDTDTQYF.